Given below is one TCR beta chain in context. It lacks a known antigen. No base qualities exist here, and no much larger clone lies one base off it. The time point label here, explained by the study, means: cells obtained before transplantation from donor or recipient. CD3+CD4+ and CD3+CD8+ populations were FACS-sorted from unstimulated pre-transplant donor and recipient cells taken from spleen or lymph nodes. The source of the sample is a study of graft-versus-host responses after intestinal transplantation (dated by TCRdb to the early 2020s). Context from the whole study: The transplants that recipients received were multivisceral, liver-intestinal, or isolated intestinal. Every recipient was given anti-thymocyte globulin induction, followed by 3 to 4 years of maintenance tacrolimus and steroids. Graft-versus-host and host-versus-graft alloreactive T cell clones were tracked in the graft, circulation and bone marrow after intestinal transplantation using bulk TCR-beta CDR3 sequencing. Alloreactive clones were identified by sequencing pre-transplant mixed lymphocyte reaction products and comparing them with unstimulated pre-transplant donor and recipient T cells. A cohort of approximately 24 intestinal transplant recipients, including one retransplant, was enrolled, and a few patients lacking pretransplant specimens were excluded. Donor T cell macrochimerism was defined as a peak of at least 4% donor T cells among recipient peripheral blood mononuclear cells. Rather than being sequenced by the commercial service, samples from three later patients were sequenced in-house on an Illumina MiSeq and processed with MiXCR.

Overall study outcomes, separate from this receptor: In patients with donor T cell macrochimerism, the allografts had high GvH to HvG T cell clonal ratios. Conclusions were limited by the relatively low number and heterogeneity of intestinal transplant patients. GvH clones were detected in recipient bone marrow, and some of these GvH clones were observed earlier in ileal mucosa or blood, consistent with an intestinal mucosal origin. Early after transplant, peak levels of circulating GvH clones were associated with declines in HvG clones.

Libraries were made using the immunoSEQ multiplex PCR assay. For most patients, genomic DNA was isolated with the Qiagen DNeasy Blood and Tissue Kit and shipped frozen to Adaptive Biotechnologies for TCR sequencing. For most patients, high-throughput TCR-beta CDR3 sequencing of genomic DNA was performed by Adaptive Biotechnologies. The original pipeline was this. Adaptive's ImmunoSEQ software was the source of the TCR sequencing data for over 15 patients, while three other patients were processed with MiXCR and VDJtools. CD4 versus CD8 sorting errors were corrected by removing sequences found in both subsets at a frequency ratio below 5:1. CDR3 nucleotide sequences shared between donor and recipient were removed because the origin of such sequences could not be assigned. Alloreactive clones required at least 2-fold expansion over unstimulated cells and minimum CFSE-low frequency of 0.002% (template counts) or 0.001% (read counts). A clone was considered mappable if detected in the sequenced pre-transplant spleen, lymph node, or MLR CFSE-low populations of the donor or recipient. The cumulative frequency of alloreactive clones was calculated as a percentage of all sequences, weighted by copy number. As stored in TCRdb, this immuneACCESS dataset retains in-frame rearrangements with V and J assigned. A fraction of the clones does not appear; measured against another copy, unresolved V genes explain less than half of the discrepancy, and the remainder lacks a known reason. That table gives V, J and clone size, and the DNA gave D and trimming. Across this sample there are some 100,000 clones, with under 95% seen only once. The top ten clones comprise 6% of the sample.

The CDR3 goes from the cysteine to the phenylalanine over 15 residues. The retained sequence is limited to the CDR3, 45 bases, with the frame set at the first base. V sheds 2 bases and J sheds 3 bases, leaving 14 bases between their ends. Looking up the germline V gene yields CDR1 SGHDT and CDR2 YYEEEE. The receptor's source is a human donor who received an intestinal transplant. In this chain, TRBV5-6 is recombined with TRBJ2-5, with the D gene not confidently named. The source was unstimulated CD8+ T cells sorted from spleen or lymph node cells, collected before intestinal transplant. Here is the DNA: TGTGCCAGCAGCTTCTATCATATAAAAGAAGAGACCCAGTACTTC. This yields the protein CASSFYHIKEETQYF.